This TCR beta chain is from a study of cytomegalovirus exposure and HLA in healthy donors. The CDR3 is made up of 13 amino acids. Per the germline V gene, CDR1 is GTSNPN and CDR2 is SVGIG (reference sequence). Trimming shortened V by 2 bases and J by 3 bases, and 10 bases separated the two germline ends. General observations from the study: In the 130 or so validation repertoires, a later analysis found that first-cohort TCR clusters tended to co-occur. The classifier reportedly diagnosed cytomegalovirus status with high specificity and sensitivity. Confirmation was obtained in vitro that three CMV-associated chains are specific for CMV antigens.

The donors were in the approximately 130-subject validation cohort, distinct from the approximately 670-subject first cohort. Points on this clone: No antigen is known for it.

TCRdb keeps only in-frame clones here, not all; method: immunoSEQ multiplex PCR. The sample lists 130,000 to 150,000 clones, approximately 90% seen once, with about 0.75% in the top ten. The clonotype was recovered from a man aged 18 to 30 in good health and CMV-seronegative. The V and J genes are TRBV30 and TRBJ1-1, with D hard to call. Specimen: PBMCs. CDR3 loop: CAWSLSRDTEAFF. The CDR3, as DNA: TGTGCCTGGAGTCTGTCACGGGACACTGAAGCTTTCTTT.